This T cell receptor beta chain was documented in a study of blood T cells in healthy people across ages. About the study: Through template switching, about one barcoded beta molecule was captured per two T cells, as measured in model experiments.

General study findings and limits: Naive and antigen-experienced cells could not be conclusively compared, given unsorted PBMCs.

V was trimmed by 3 bases and J by 7 bases, leaving 19 bases between them. Looked up from germline, CDR1 is PRHDT and CDR2 is FYEKMQ (reference sequence). The CDR3 length is 15 residues. Worth noting for this clonotype: Its specificity is not known.

Primed by a sample-barcoded 5' primer and a J-beta primer mix, a second PCR proceeded for 7 to 11 cycles. A template-switch adaptor containing 12 random nucleotides labeled each cDNA molecule. One entry per CDR3 protein results from TCRdb running MiXCR on the 5' RACE reads. Of roughly 1.4 million distinct CDR3 sequences in the sample, 59% were seen once. Input material: blood. The source is a man between 18 and 35 years old in good health. The chain employs TRBV13 and TRBJ2-7; D unresolved. CDR3 sequence reads: CASSFVGNSMGEQYF. CDR3 bases: TGTGCCAGCAGCTTCGTGGGAAATTCTATGGGGGAGCAGTACTTC.